The rows below give T cell receptor beta chains drawn from one sample of a study of blood T cells in healthy people across ages. TCRdb reprocessed the 5' RACE reads with MiXCR, giving one entry per CDR3 protein. The sample lists approximately 1.5 million distinct CDR3 sequences, roughly 32% seen once, with around 11% in the top ten. Sequencing used blood. The receptors were gathered from a woman aged 25-40 years in good health. CDR3s include the opening cysteine and the closing phenylalanine or tryptophan. The order of the fields is CDR3 length, J gene, D gene, clone size, V gene, CDR3 DNA, CDR3 protein. D genes are given only for firm matches. A clone size is listed for some rows: how often the clone was seen (once, few, many), or a class if it is expanded.

19 TRBJ2-7 TRBD1 NA TRBV7-2 TGTGCCAGCAGCTTAGATTGGGACAGGGGTGAGGGTAGGACCTACGAGCAGTACTTC CASSLDWDRGEGRTYEQYF
13 TRBJ2-1 TRBD2 NA TRBV20-1 TGCAGTGCTTCTAGGACTAGCGGGGAAGAGCAGTTCTTC CSASRTSGEEQFF
16 TRBJ2-3 NA NA TRBV4-1 TGCGCCAGCAGCCAAGCAGCTAGACCCAATATGAATACGCAGTATTTT CASSQAARPNMNTQYF
13 TRBJ1-5 NA few TRBV21-1 TGTGCCAGCAGCAAAGCGGCGTTACGGCCCCAGCATTTT CASSKAALRPQHF
16 TRBJ2-1 NA NA TRBV2 TGTGCCAGCAGGATTGGGGAGGGGGTATCCTACAATGAGCAGTTCTTC CASRIGEGVSYNEQFF
17 TRBJ2-7 TRBD2 NA TRBV28 TGTGCCAGCAGTTTAGGGCGAGCGGGAGGGCTCCCCTACGAGCAGTACTTC CASSLGRAGGLPYEQYF
15 TRBJ2-3 TRBD2 NA TRBV20-1 TGCAGTGCTATTAGCGGGAGGGCCGGAACAGATACGCAGTATTTT CSAISGRAGTDTQYF
14 TRBJ2-1 NA few TRBV28 TGTGCCAGCAGTCCGGACACGTCAAACAATGAGCAGTTCTTC CASSPDTSNNEQFF
17 TRBJ1-2 NA once TRBV5-1 TGCGCCAGCAGCGCACGCCTCGGGACACCCACTAACTATGGCTACACCTTC CASSARLGTPTNYGYTF
14 TRBJ1-1 NA NA TRBV6-1 TGTGCCAGCAGTGGCGGACAGTGGAGGACTGAAGCTTTCTTT CASSGGQWRTEAFF
17 TRBJ2-5 NA NA TRBV24-1 TGTGCCACCAGTGATTCCCTTCATCCGACGGAGCAAGAGACCCAGTACTTC CATSDSLHPTEQETQYF
16 TRBJ2-3 NA NA TRBV5-1 TGCGCCAGCAGCCCCCTGGAGGGGGTCGGGACAGATGCGCAGTATTTT CASSPLEGVGTDAQYF
15 TRBJ2-1 NA NA TRBV5-6 TGTGCCAGCAGTTGGCGACGCAGCTCCTACAATGAGCAGTTCTTC CASSWRRSSYNEQFF
19 TRBJ1-6 NA few TRBV9 TGTGCCAGCAGCGTATTTTCGGGGGGGCGCATTCCATATGGTTCACCCCTCCACTTT CASSVFSGGRIPYGSPLHF
13 TRBJ2-4 TRBD2 NA TRBV20-1 TGCAGTGCTAGAGATGTAGCGGGAAACATTCAGTACTTC CSARDVAGNIQYF